This T cell receptor beta chain was documented in a study of human T cells and chemical hapten exposure. About the study: A mostly female patient group had alopecia areata, totalis or universalis.

From germline, CDR1 is SGHTA and CDR2 FQGNSA. The CDR3 runs 13 residues. With 6 bases clipped from V and 4 bases from J, the junction kept 5 bases outside the gene matches. Study-level points and caveats: The number of TCRs over 1 in 1000 frequency stayed unchanged after DPC. Alopecia was present in the donors, so their immune response may differ from healthy people's.

The time point here: patch test 2, 6 weeks after DPC sensitization. The treatment denotes: therapeutic diphenylcyclopropenone sensitization with weekly scalp DPC. Concerning this clonotype: Its specificity is not known.

In the original workflow: The number of TCRs in each sample had a median of approximately 99,000 and spanned about 20,000 to 690,600. TCRdb re-called the RACE reads through MiXCR, storing one row per CDR3 protein. TCRdb, not the authors, supplied the V and J calls. The table includes hundreds of thousands of distinct CDR3 sequences, around 6% detected once. The material sequenced was whole blood, taken in connection with sensitization to the hapten diphenylcyclopropenone (DPC). The rearrangement links TRBV7-2 to TRBJ1-1, with TRBD1 identical over 7 bases. This sequence originates from a woman younger than 30 with alopecia areata. Some clones in this sample may be carry-over from other donors' samples. The CDR3 here is CASRQTGATEAFF. The CDR3, as DNA: TGTGCCAGCAGACAAACAGGGGCCACTGAAGCTTTCTTT.